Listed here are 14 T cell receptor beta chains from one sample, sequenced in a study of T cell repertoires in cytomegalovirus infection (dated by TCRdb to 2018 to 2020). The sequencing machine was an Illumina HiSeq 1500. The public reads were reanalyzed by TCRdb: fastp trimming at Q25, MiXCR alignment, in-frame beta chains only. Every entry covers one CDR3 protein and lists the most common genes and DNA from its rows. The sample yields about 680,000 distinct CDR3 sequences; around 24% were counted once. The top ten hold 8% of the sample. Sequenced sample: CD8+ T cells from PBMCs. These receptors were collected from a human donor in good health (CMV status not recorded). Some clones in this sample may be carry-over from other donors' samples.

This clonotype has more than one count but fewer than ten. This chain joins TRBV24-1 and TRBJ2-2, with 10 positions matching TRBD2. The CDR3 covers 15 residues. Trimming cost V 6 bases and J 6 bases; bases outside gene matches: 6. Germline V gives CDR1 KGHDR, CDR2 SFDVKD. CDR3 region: CATSTGTSVAGELFF. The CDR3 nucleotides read TGTGCCACCAGTACCGGGACTAGCGTCGCCGGGGAGCTGTTTTTT.

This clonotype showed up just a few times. CDR3 coding DNA: TGTGCCAGCAGCTTGGACAGGTCTTGGGAGCAGTACTTC. It translates to CASSLDRSWEQYF. The J gene is TRBJ2-7, the V gene TRBV6-5, with TRBD1 identical over 7 bases. Looked up from germline, CDR1 is MNHEY and CDR2 is SVGAGI. CDR3 size: 13 residues. V shed 6 bases and J 7 bases; nucleotides not matched to a gene: 9.

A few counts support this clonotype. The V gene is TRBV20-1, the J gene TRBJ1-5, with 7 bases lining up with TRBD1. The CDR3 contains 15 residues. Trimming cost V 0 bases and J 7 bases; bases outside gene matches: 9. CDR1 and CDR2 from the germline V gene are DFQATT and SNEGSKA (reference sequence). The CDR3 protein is CSARDGDAGGQPQHF. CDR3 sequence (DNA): TGCAGTGCTAGAGATGGGGACGCAGGGGGACAGCCCCAGCATTTT.

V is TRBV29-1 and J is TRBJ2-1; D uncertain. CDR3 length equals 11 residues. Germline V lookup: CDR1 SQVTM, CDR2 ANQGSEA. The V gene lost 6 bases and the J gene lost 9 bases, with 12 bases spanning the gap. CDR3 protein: CSVTWGSEQFF. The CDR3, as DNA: TGCAGCGTCACCTGGGGATCTGAGCAGTTCTTC.

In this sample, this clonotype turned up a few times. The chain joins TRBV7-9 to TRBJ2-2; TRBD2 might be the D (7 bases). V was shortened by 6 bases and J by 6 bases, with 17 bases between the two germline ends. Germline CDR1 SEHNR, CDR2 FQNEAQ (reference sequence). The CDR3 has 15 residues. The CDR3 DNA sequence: TGTGCCAGCAGGTCGGGGGGCGCCCCCCCCGGGGAGCTGTTTTTT. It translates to CASRSGGAPPGELFF.

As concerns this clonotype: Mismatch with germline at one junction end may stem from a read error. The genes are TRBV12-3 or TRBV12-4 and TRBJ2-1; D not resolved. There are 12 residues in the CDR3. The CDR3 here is CASRDRGNVQFF. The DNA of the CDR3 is TGTGCCAGCAGAGATCGAGGCAATGTGCAGTTCTTC.

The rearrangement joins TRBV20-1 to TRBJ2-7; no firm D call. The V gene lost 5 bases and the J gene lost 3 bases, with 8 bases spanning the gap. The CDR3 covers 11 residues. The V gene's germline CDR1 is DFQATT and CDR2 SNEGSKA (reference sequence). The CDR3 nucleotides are TGCAGTGCTCTGGAACGCTACGAGCAGTACGTC. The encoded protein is CSALERYEQYV.

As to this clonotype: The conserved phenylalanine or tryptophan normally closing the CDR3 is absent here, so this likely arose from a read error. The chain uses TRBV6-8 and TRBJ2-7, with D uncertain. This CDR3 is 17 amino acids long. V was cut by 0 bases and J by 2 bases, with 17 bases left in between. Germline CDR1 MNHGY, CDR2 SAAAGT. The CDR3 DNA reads TGTGCCAGCAGTTACTCAGACGGACCGGAATTCGCCTACGAGCAGTACTCC. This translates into CASSYSDGPEFAYEQYS.

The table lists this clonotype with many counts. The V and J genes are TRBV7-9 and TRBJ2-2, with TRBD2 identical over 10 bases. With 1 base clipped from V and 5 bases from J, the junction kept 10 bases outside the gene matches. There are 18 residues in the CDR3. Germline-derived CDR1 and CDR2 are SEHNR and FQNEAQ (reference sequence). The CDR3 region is CASSLVSSGGPGTGELFF. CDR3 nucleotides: TGTGCCAGCAGCTTAGTCTCTAGCGGGGGCCCCGGGACCGGGGAGCTGTTTTTT. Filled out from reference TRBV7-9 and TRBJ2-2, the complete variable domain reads DTGVSQNPRHKITKRGQNVTFRCDPISEHNRLYWYRQTLGQGPEFLTYFQNEAQLEKSRLLSDRFSAERPKGSFSTLEIQRTEQGDSAMYLCASSLVSSGGPGTGELFFGEGSRLTVL.

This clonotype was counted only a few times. In DNA, the CDR3 is TGTGCCAGCAGTGAATTGCGGGGGGACTACAATGAGCAGTTCTTC. This translates into CASSELRGDYNEQFF. This chain links TRBV2 with TRBJ2-1; 8 bases align to TRBD2. CDR3 length: 15 residues. The V and J ends lost 2 bases and 3 bases, in that order; junction bases with no gene match: 3. Germline V gene lookup returns CDR1 SNHLY and CDR2 FYNNEI. The complete variable domain, with remaining parts taken from reference TRBV2 and TRBJ2-1, reads EPEVTQTPSHQVTQMGQEVILRCVPISNHLYFYWYRQILGQKVEFLVSFYNNEISEKSEIFDDQFSVERPDGSNFTLKIRSTKLEDSAMYFCASSELRGDYNEQFFGPGTRLTVL.

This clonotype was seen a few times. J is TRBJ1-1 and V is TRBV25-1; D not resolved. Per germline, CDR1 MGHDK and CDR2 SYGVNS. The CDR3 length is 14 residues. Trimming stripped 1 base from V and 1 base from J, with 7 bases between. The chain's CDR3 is CASSESLENTEAFF. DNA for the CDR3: TGTGCCAGCAGTGAATCACTAGAGAACACTGAAGCTTTCTTT.

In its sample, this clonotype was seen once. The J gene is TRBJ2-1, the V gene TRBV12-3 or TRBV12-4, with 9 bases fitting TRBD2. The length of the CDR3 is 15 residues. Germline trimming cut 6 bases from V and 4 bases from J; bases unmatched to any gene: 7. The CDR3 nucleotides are TGTGCCAGCAGCGGCGGGGGGGTAAAGTACAATGAGCAGTTCTTC. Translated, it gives CASSGGGVKYNEQFF.

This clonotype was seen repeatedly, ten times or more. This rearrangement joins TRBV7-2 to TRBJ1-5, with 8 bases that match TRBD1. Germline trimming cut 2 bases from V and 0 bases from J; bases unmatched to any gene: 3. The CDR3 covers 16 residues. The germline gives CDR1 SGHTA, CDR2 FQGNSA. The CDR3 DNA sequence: TGTGCCAGCAGCTTAATAGACAGGGGTAGCAATCAGCCCCAGCATTTT. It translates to CASSLIDRGSNQPQHF.

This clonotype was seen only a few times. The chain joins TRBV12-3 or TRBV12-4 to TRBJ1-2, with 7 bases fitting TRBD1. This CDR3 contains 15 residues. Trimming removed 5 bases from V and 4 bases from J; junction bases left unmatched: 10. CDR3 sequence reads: CASSPQGDWGYGYTF. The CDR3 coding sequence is TGTGCCAGCAGTCCCCAGGGGGATTGGGGCTATGGCTACACCTTC.